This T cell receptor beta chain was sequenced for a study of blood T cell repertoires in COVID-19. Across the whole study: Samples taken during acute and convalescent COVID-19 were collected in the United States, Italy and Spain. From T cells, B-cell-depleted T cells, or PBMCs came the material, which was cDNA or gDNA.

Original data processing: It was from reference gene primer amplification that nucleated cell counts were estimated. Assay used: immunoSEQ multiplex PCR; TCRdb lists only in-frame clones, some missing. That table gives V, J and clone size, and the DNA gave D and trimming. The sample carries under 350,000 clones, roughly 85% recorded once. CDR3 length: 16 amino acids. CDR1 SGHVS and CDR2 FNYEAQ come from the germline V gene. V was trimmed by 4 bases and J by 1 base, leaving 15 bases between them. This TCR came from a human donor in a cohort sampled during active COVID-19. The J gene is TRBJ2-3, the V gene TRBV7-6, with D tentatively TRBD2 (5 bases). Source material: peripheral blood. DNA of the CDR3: TGTGCCAGCAGCTCTAATTTGAACGGGGGCACAGATACGCAGTATTTT. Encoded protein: CASSSNLNGGTDTQYF.